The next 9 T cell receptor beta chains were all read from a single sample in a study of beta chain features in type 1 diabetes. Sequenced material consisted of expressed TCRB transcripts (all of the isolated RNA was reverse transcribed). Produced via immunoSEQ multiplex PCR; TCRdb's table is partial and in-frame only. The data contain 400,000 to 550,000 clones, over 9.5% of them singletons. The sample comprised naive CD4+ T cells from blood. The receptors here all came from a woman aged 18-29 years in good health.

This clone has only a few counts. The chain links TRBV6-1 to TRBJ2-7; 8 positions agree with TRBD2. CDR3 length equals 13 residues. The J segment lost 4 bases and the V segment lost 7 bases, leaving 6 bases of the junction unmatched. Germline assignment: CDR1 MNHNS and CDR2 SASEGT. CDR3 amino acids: CASTIGRGYEQYV. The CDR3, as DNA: TGTGCCAGCACAATCGGGAGGGGGTACGAGCAGTACGTC.

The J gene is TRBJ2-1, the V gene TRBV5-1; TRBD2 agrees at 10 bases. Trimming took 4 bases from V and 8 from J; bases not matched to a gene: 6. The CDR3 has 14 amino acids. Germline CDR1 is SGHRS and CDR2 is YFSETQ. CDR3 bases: TGCGCCAGCAGCAAGGGACTAGCGAGCGATGAGCAGTTCTTC. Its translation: CASSKGLASDEQFF.

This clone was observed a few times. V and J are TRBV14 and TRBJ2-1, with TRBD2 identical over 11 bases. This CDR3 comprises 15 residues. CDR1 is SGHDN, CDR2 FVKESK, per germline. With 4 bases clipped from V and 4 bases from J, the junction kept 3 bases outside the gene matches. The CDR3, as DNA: TGTGCCAGCAGCCGCCGGACTAGCGGGTACAATGAGCAGTTCTTC. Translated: CASSRRTSGYNEQFF.

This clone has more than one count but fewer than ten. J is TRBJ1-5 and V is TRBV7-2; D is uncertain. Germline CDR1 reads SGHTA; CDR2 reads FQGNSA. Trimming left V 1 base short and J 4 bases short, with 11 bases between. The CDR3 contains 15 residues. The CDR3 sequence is CASSLVWQSNQPQHF. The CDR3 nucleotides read TGTGCCAGCAGCTTAGTTTGGCAGAGTAATCAGCCCCAGCATTTT.

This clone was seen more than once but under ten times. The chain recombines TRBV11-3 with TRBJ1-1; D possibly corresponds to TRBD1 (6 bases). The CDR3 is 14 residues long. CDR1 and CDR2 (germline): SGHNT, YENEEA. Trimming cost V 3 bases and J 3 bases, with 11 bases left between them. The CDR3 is CASSLGGPYTEAFF. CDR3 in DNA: TGTGCCAGCAGCTTGGGGGGCCCTTACACTGAAGCTTTCTTT.

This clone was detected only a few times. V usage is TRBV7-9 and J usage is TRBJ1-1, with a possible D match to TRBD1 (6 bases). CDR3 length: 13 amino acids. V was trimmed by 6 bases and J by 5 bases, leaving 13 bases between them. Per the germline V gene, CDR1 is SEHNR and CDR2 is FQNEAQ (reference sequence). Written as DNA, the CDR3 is TGTGCCAGCAGTAAACAGGGCTTGACTGAAGCTTTCTTT. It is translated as CASSKQGLTEAFF.

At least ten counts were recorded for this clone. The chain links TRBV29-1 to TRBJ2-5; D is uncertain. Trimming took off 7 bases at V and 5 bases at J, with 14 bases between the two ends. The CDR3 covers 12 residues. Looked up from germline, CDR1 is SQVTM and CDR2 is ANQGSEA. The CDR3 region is CSADSTGETQYF. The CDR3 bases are TGCAGCGCCGACTCGACCGGGGAGACCCAGTACTTC.

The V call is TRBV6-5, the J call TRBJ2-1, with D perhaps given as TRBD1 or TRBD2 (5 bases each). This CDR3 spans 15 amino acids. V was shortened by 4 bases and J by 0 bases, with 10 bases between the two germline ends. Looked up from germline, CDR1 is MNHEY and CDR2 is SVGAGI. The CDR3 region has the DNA TGTGCCAGCAGTTTAGGGGACCCCTCCTACAATGAGCAGTTCTTC. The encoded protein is CASSLGDPSYNEQFF.

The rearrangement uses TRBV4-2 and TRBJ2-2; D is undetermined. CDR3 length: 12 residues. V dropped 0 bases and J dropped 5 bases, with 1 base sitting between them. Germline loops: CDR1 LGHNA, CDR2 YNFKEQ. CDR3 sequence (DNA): TGTGCCAGCAGCCAAGATACCGGGGAGCTGTTTTTT. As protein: CASSQDTGELFF.